This entry features one T cell receptor (beta chain) sequence. As a fraction of the sample, this clonotype is medium-sized (0.01 to 0.1%). The specificity of this receptor is unknown. No quality values exist for individual bases; no much larger clone is one base distant. The reads were generated on an Illumina MiSeq. TCRdb reprocessed the public reads (quality trimming at Q25 with fastp, clone calling with MiXCR) and kept in-frame beta chains. Rows with one shared CDR3 protein collapse into an entry with the most common genes and DNA. The sample table holds about 10,000 distinct CDR3 sequences, of which about a fifth were seen once. The ten largest clonotypes hold 4.5% to 6% of the sample. The data are from a study of liver allograft versus peripheral blood T cells (TCRdb year 2020). Study-wide context: The study compared T cell receptor repertoires found within transplanted livers against repertoires in the peripheral blood of liver transplant recipients.

The CDR3 measures 13 amino acids from cysteine to phenylalanine. Here the CDR3 DNA is all that survives: 39 bases in frame from base 1. V was cut back by 5 bases and J by 10 bases, leaving a gap of 17 bases between them. The germline V gene supplies CDR1 MNHNS and CDR2 SASEGT. Study-level results and caveats: T cell receptor repertoires inside liver allografts were reported to differ from those detected in peripheral blood.

This receptor was identified in a human patient who had a liver transplant. Some T cells may derive from the graft donor when a transplant has been performed. This sequence uses TRBV6-1 and TRBJ1-1; no D segment can be confidently identified. The nucleotide sequence reads TGTGCCAGCAGTCGATACACGGCTGAGCGAGCTTTCTTT. Its product reads: CASSRYTAERAFF.